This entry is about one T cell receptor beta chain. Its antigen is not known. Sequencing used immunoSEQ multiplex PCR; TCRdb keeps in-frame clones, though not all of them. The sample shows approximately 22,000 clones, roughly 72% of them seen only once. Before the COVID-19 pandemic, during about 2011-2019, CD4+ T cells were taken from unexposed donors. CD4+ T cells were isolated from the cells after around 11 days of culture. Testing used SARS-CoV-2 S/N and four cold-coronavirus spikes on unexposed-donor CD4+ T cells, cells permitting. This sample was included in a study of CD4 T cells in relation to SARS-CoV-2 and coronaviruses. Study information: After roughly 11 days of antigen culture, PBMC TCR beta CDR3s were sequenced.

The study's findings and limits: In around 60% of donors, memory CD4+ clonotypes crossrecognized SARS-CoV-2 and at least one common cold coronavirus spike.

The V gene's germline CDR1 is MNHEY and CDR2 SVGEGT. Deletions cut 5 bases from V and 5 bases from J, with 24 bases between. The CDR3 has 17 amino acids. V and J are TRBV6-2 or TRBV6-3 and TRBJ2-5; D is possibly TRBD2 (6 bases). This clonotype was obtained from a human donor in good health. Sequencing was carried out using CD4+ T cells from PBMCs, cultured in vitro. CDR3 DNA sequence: TGTGCCAGCAGTGATGGAGCCCGGGGGAGGTCCGGGGAGACCCAGTACTTC. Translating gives CASSDGARGRSGETQYF.